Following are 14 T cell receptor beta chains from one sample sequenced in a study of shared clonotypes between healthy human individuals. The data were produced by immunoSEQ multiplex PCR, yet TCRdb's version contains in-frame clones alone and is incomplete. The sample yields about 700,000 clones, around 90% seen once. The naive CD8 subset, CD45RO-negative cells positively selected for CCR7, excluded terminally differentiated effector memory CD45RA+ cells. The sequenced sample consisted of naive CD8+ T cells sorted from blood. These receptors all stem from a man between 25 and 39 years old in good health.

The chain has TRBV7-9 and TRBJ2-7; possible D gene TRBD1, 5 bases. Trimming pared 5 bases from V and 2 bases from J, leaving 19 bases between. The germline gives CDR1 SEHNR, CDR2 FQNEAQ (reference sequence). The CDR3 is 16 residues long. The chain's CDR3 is CASSPPWGVETYEQYF. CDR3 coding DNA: TGTGCCAGCAGCCCGCCGTGGGGCGTCGAAACCTACGAGCAGTACTTC.

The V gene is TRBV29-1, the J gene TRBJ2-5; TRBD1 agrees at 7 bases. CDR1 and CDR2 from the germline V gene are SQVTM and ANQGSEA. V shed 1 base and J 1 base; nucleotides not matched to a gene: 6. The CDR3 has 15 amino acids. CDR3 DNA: TGCAGCGTTGAAGTTGGGACAGTCGCCCAAGAGACCCAGTACTTC. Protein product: CSVEVGTVAQETQYF. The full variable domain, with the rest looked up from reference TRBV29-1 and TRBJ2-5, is SAVISQKPSRDICQRGTSLTIQCQVDSQVTMMFWYRQQPGQSLTLIATANQGSEATYESGFVIDKFPISRPNLTFSTLTVSNMSPEDSSIYLCSVEVGTVAQETQYFGPGTRLLVL.

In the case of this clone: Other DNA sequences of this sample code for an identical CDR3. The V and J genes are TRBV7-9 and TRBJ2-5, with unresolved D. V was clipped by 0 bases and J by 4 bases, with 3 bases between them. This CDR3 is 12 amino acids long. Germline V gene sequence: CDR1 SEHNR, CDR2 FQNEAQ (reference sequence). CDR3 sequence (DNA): TGTGCCAGCAGCTTAGCGGGAGAGACCCAGTACTTC. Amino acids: CASSLAGETQYF. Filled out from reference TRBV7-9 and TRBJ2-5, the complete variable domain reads DTGVSQNPRHKITKRGQNVTFRCDPISEHNRLYWYRQTLGQGPEFLTYFQNEAQLEKSRLLSDRFSAERPKGSFSTLEIQRTEQGDSAMYLCASSLAGETQYFGPGTRLLVL.

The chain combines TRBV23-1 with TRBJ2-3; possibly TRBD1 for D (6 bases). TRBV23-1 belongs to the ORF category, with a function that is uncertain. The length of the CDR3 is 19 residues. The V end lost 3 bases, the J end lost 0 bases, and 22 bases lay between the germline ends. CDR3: CASSHRPDRTDLSTDTQYF. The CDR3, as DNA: TGCGCCAGCAGTCATCGCCCTGATCGGACAGACCTGAGCACAGATACGCAGTATTTT.

The CDR3 region has the DNA TGTGCCAGCAGCCAGACAGGGGTGGGCTATGGCTACACCTTC. Encoded protein: CASSQTGVGYGYTF. J is TRBJ1-2 and V is TRBV14, with 8 bases that match TRBD1. The CDR3 consists of 14 residues. Germline CDR1 reads SGHDN; CDR2 reads FVKESK. Germline trimming cut 3 bases from V and 4 bases from J; bases unmatched to any gene: 4.

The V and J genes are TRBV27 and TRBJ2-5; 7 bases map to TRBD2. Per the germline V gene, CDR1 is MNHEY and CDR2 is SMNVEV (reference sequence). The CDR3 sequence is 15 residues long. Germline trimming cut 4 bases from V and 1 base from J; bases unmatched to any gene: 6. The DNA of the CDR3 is TGTGCCAGCAGTTCGATGACTAGCAGCCAAGAGACCCAGTACTTC. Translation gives CASSSMTSSQETQYF.

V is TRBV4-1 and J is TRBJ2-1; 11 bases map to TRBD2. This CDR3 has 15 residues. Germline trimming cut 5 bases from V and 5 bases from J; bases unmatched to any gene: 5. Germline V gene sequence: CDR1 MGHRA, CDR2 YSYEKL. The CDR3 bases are TGCGCCAGCAGCACTGGACTAGCGGGCCACAATGAGCAGTTCTTC. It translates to CASSTGLAGHNEQFF.

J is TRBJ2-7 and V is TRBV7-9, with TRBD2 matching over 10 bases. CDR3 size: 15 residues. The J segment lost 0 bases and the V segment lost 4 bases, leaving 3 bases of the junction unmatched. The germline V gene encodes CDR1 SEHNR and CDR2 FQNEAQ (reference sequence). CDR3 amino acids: CASSYRTSGSYEQYF. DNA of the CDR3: TGTGCCAGCAGCTACAGGACTAGCGGCTCCTACGAGCAGTACTTC.

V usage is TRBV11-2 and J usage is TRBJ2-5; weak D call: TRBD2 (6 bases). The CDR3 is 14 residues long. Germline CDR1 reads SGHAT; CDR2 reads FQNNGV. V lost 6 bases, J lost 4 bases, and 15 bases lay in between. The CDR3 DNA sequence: TGTGCCAGCAGTGGGTGGTCCGGGGGAGAGACCCAGTACTTC. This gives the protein CASSGWSGGETQYF.

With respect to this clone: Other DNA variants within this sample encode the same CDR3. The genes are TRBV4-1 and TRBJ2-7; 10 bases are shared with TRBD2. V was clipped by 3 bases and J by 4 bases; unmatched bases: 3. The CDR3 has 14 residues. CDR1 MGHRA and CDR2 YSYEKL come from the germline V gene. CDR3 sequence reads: CASSQGAGGYEQYF. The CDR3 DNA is TGCGCCAGCAGCCAGGGAGCGGGAGGGTACGAGCAGTACTTC.

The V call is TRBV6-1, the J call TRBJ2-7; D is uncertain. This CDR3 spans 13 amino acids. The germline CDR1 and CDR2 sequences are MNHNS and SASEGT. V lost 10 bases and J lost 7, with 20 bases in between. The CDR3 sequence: CATSWSLQKEQYF. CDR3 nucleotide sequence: TGTGCCACCTCATGGTCCCTCCAAAAGGAGCAGTACTTC.

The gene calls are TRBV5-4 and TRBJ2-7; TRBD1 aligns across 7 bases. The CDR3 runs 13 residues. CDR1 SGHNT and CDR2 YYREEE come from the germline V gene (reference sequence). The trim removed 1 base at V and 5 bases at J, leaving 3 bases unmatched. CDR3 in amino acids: CASSLNQGDEQYF. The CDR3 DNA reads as TGTGCCAGCAGCTTGAACCAGGGGGACGAGCAGTACTTC.

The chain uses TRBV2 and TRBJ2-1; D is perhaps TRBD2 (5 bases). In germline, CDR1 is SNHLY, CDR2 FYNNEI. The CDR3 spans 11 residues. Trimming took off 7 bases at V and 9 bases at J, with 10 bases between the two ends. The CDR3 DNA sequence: TGTGCCAGCAATTGGGGAGTTGAGCAGTTCTTC. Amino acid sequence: CASNWGVEQFF.

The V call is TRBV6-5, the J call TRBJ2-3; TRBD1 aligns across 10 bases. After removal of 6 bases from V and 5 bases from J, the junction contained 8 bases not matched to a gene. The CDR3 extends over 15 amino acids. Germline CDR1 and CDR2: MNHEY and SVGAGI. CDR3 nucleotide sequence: TGTGCCAGCAGATCCCCGGGACAGGGGATAGATACGCAGTATTTT. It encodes CASRSPGQGIDTQYF.